This paragraph reports one T cell receptor (beta chain). The table came from immunoSEQ multiplex PCR; TCRdb's copy has only in-frame clones and leaves some out. The data contain 300,000 to 500,000 clones, around 89% of them seen just once; the ten biggest clones take up 0.9% to 1%. This CDR3 spans 13 amino acids. V was trimmed by 3 bases and J by 1 base, leaving 6 bases between them. From germline, CDR1 is KGHSH and CDR2 LQKENI. This record comes from a study of blood T cell repertoires in COVID-19. This sequence joins TRBV18 and TRBJ1-2, with D unresolved. The receptor comes from a woman in her 30s with acute COVID-19. Specimen: PBMCs or T cells enriched from blood (not recorded which). As DNA, the CDR3 is TGTGCCAGCTCACCCGACATTAACTATGGCTACACCTTC. Translation gives CASSPDINYGYTF.